This TCR beta chain originates from a study of T-cell reconstitution after alpha-beta-depleted transplantation in children (dated by TCRdb to about 2016). For the wider study: Using TCR repertoire profiling, the study quantitatively followed how T-cell immune reconstitution unfolded in children after TCRalphabeta/CD19-depleted allogeneic hematopoietic cell transplantation.

This clonotype has a count of ten or more. What antigen it recognizes has not been identified. Per-base quality was not reported, and no clone a single base away is much larger than it. Library preparation employed PCR. Sequencing relied on an Illumina HiSeq 2500. Molecular barcoding was employed in the preparation of TCR libraries, with unique molecular identifiers being used to normalize TCRbeta repertoire quantification. TCRdb redid the processing of the public reads, applying fastp at Q25 and MiXCR, and retained in-frame beta chains. Every CDR3 protein is listed once, alongside the most common genes and DNA of its rows. This sample lists 380,000 or so distinct CDR3 sequences; about an eighth were detected once. Approximately 4.2% of the sample comes from the top ten. The CDR3, cysteine through phenylalanine, is 12 amino acids long. Here the CDR3 DNA is all that survives: 36 bases in frame from base 1. V loses 5 bases of germline sequence and J loses 3 bases, and the interval between the two ends is 7 bases.

This sequence uses TRBV12-3 or TRBV12-4 and TRBJ2-5, with the D segment identity uncertain. Sequences were derived from PBMCs, sampled from the stem cell graft. This sequence originates from a human donor who donated a stem cell graft to a child with Fanconi anemia. The DNA sequence reads TGTGCCAGCAGTCTCCAGGAAGAGACCCAGTACTTC. Translated, it gives CASSLQEETQYF.